The 29 T cell receptor beta chains reported below all come from one sample, sequenced in a study of molecular identifiers for immune sequencing clone quantification. One entry per CDR3 protein results from TCRdb running MiXCR on the PCR reads. The sample has about 320,000 distinct CDR3 sequences; about 22% are singletons. Sequences were obtained from naive CD8+ T cells from blood, with Jurkat cell RNA spiked in. As to subset: FACS-sorted CD8+CD4-CCR7+CD45RA+ naive T cells. The receptors shown here come from a human donor in good health. Some libraries in this study had Jurkat cell RNA spiked in.

This clonotype occurred many times. V gene TRBV9 combines with J gene TRBJ2-7, with TRBD2 matching over 12 bases. Germline CDR1 is SGDLS and CDR2 is YYNGEE. Unmatched junction bases numbered 9, after V lost 4 bases and J lost 7 bases. The length of the CDR3 is 15 residues. Here the CDR3 reads CASSPGPTSGGEQYF. DNA for the CDR3: TGTGCCAGCAGCCCCGGCCCGACTAGCGGGGGAGAGCAGTACTTC.

The sample holds many counts of this clonotype. The V call is TRBV19, the J call TRBJ2-7; D might be TRBD2 (6 bases). Trimming left V 1 base short and J 0 bases short, with 13 bases between. The CDR3 contains 16 residues. Germline-derived CDR1 and CDR2 are LNHDA and SQIVND (reference sequence). The CDR3 sequence: CASSIVAGLDSYEQYF. The CDR3 DNA sequence: TGTGCCAGTAGTATAGTCGCGGGACTGGACTCCTACGAGCAGTACTTC.

The CDR3 DNA reads TGTGCCAGCAGCTTATACGAGGGGGGGGGGGTACTAGCCAAAAACATTCAGTACTTC. Its translation is CASSLYEGGGVLAKNIQYF. This rearrangement joins TRBV7-6 to TRBJ2-4; tentatively, D is TRBD2 (7 bases). The CDR3 has 19 residues. Trimming pared 2 bases from V and 0 bases from J, leaving 20 bases between. Germline CDR1 and CDR2: SGHVS and FNYEAQ.

This clonotype was detected ten times or more. J is TRBJ2-3 and V is TRBV7-6, with 11 positions matching TRBD2. V shed 3 bases, J shed 0 bases, and the junction held 2 bases outside the gene matches. This CDR3 is built from 16 residues. Germline CDR1 and CDR2: SGHVS and FNYEAQ. The CDR3 loop reads CASSFGTSGSTDTQYF. CDR3 DNA: TGTGCCAGCAGCTTCGGGACTAGCGGAAGCACAGATACGCAGTATTTT.

This clonotype has a count of ten or more. The rearrangement joins TRBV6-5 to TRBJ2-2; perhaps TRBD1 as D (5 bases). Per the germline V gene, CDR1 is MNHEY and CDR2 is SVGAGI. V dropped 6 bases and J dropped 0 bases, with 14 bases sitting between them. CDR3 length: 16 amino acids. The CDR3 reads CASSEWGAPNTGELFF. CDR3 DNA: TGTGCCAGCAGCGAATGGGGCGCCCCGAACACCGGGGAGCTGTTTTTT.

Many counts were recorded for this clonotype. This chain connects TRBV6-2 or TRBV6-3 to TRBJ2-5; D is unresolved. The V gene lost 2 bases and the J gene lost 5 bases, with 3 bases spanning the gap. Germline lookup yields CDR1 MNHEY and CDR2 SVGEGT. There are 11 residues in the CDR3. The CDR3 nucleotides read TGTGCCAGCAGTTACGGGGAGACCCAGTACTTC. Translated: CASSYGETQYF.

This clonotype was seen a few times. This sequence joins TRBV20-1 and TRBJ1-1; no clear D gene. Trimming took 5 bases from V and 7 from J, leaving 8 bases between them. The CDR3 is made up of 10 amino acids. The germline V gene has CDR1 DFQATT and CDR2 SNEGSKA (reference sequence). Here the CDR3 reads CSAEEGEAFF. CDR3 nucleotide sequence: TGCAGTGCTGAAGAGGGTGAAGCTTTCTTT.

This clonotype appeared many times. The chain is built from TRBV5-6 and TRBJ1-1, with D uncertain. The CDR3 is 10 amino acids. Germline CDR1 SGHDT, CDR2 YYEEEE. Trimming pared 6 bases from V and 10 bases from J, leaving 10 bases between. The CDR3: CASTELGAFF. CDR3 DNA sequence: TGTGCCAGCACTGAATTGGGAGCTTTCTTT. Full variable domain (missing parts from reference TRBV5-6 and TRBJ1-1): DAGVTQSPTHLIKTRGQQVTLRCSPKSGHDTVSWYQQALGQGPQFIFQYYEEEERQRGNFPDRFSGHQFPNYSSELNVNALLLGDSALYLCASTELGAFFGQGTRLTVV.

The table lists this clonotype with many counts. This chain connects TRBV7-8 to TRBJ2-7, with 9 bases that match TRBD1. V was pared by 6 bases and J by 3 bases, with 9 bases of the junction left unmatched. Germline loops: CDR1 SGHVS, CDR2 FQNEAQ. The CDR3 sequence is 15 residues long. DNA of the CDR3: TGTGCCAGCAGGACAGGGACAGGGATTAGCTACGAGCAGTACTTC. Protein sequence: CASRTGTGISYEQYF.

This clonotype was counted at least ten times. V gene TRBV12-5 combines with J gene TRBJ1-1, with TRBD1 identical over 8 bases. The germline V gene encodes CDR1 LGHNT and CDR2 FRNRAP. This CDR3 has 15 amino acids. V trimming: 6 bases; J trimming: 1 base; junction bases outside the gene matches: 7. In nucleotides, the CDR3 is TGTGCTAGTGGCGCAGGGGGCTCGGGGAACACTGAAGCTTTCTTT. Translated: CASGAGGSGNTEAFF.

This clonotype was seen repeatedly, ten times or more. V gene TRBV12-3 or TRBV12-4 combines with J gene TRBJ1-5; 8 nucleotides match TRBD1. This CDR3 comprises 15 residues. The V gene end was trimmed by 6 bases and the J gene end by 2 bases; junction bases not matched to a gene: 6. The CDR3 loop is CASSPDRGRNQPQHF. CDR3 DNA: TGTGCCAGCAGCCCAGACAGGGGTCGCAATCAGCCCCAGCATTTT.

This clonotype has ten or more counts. V is TRBV11-2 and J is TRBJ1-1, with 10 bases matching TRBD1. Germline V CDR1 and CDR2: SGHAT, FQNNGV. V lost 4 bases, J lost 5 bases, and 4 bases stayed unmatched. The CDR3 runs 14 residues. CDR3 bases: TGTGCCAGCAGCTCCGGGACAGGGGTGACTGAAGCTTTCTTT. As protein: CASSSGTGVTEAFF.

This clonotype was counted many times. The chain has TRBV29-1 and TRBJ2-4; no clear D. The CDR3 spans 13 residues. The germline gives CDR1 SQVTM, CDR2 ANQGSEA. V was shortened by 2 bases and J by 6 bases, with 11 bases between the two germline ends. The CDR3 DNA follows: TGCAGCGTTGAATATCACAATCTAAACATTCAGTACTTC. It translates to CSVEYHNLNIQYF.

This clonotype occurred many times. The genes are TRBV27 and TRBJ1-5, with D possibly matching TRBD1 (5 bases). This CDR3 comprises 13 residues. The germline CDR1 and CDR2 sequences are MNHEY and SMNVEV (reference sequence). The germline V and J ends were trimmed by 6 bases and 3 bases, with 9 bases remaining between them. The CDR3 DNA reads as TGTGCCAGCAGAGACAGTCACAATCAGCCCCAGCATTTT. Amino acids: CASRDSHNQPQHF.

This clonotype has at least ten counts. The rearrangement uses TRBV21-1 and TRBJ2-6. TRBV21-1 is a documented pseudogene. The CDR3 has 15 residues. The CDR3 loop is CASSKDHSGANVLTF. In nucleotides, the CDR3 is TGTGCCAGCAGCAAAGACCATTCTGGGGCCAACGTCCTGACTTTC.

Remarks on this clonotype: Relative to the germline gene, one junction end is altered; a read error may explain this. This rearrangement joins TRBV29-1 to TRBJ2-2; 8 nucleotides line up with TRBD2. The CDR3 runs 17 residues. Germline V gene sequence: CDR1 SQVTM, CDR2 ANQGSEA. The CDR3 DNA sequence: TGCAGCGTCCGAGGGGATCCAGCGGGAGTGAACACCGGGGGGCTGTTTTTT. It encodes CSVRGDPAGVNTGGLFF.

About this clonotype: A read error may produce the germline difference seen at one junction end. The rearrangement links TRBV14 to TRBJ2-7, with D hard to call. Germline CDR1 SGHDN, CDR2 FVKESK. CDR3 length: 17 residues. The CDR3: CASSLPYPKSYPYEQCF. The DNA for the CDR3 is TGTGCCAGCAGCCTACCTTACCCCAAATCCTACCCCTACGAGCAGTGCTTC.

In the case of this clonotype: A much larger clone lies a single base off, so this may be a read error. The chain recombines TRBV4-1 with TRBJ1-4, with a possible D match to TRBD1 (6 bases). There are 15 residues in the CDR3. Germline CDR1 and CDR2: MGHRA and YSYEKL. CDR3 sequence reads: CASSQQDSVNGKLFF. CDR3 coding DNA: TGCGCCAGCAGCCAGCAGGACAGCGTTAATGGAAAACTGTTTTTT.

This clonotype was picked up many times. The chain uses TRBV7-8 and TRBJ2-5, with TRBD2 matching 7 bases. The trim removed 5 bases at V and 1 base at J, leaving 7 bases unmatched. The CDR3 is 15 residues long. From germline, CDR1 is SGHVS and CDR2 FQNEAQ. DNA of the CDR3: TGTGCCAGCAGCCTCCCGCGGGGGATCCAAGAGACCCAGTACTTC. It yields the protein CASSLPRGIQETQYF.

This clonotype was detected many times. The chain is built from TRBV9 and TRBJ1-1; 10 nucleotides line up with TRBD1. V lost 3 bases and J lost 7; bases outside the gene matches: 3. Germline assignment: CDR1 SGDLS and CDR2 YYNGEE. There are 13 residues in the CDR3. This chain's CDR3 is CASSAGQGGEAFF. CDR3 sequence (DNA): TGTGCCAGCAGCGCTGGACAGGGGGGTGAAGCTTTCTTT.

In its sample, this clonotype was seen a few times. This sequence joins TRBV4-1 and TRBJ1-4, with 8 nucleotides matching TRBD1. Germline V gene data show CDR1 as MGHRA and CDR2 as YSYEKL. After removal of 2 bases from V and 7 bases from J, the junction contained 9 bases not matched to a gene. The CDR3 sequence is 16 residues long. This CDR3 is CASSQPQGAPSEKLFF. The CDR3 DNA sequence: TGCGCCAGCAGCCAACCTCAGGGGGCTCCTAGTGAAAAACTGTTTTTT.

This clonotype has just a few counts. The V call is TRBV11-2, the J call TRBJ2-6; 7 nucleotides align to TRBD1. The CDR3 loop spans 17 amino acids. Germline-derived CDR1 and CDR2 are SGHAT and FQNNGV. V lost 5 bases, J lost 0 bases, and 7 bases stayed unmatched. The CDR3 loop reads CASSRWDSSSGANVLTF. CDR3 nucleotides: TGTGCCAGCAGCCGGTGGGACAGTAGCTCTGGGGCCAACGTCCTGACTTTC. The complete variable domain, with remaining parts taken from reference TRBV11-2 and TRBJ2-6, reads EAGVAQSPRYKIIEKRQSVAFWCNPISGHATLYWYQQILGQGPKLLIQFQNNGVVDDSQLPKDRFSAERLKGVDSTLKIQPAKLEDSAVYLCASSRWDSSSGANVLTFGAGSRLTVL.

V and J are TRBV15 and TRBJ2-2, with D possibly being TRBD2 (6 bases). The CDR3 spans 13 residues. Germline CDR1 is LNHNV and CDR2 is YYDKDF (reference sequence). The ends were cut back, 9 bases at V and 1 base at J, with 9 bases in the middle. CDR3 amino acids: CATEEGNTGELFF. CDR3 nucleotide sequence: TGTGCCACGGAGGAGGGGAACACCGGGGAGCTGTTTTTT.

This clonotype has ten or more counts. The V call is TRBV27, the J call TRBJ1-2; D unresolved. CDR3 size: 15 residues. Germline CDR1 is MNHEY and CDR2 is SMNVEV (reference sequence). V shed 0 bases and J shed 4 bases, with 12 bases lying between them. The CDR3 nucleotides read TGTGCCAGCAGTTTATCAAACAAGGCTGTCTATGGCTACACCTTC. It codes for CASSLSNKAVYGYTF.

The chain carries TRBV19 and TRBJ1-1; no reliable D call. V gave up 7 bases and J gave up 1 base, with 10 bases separating them. The CDR3 has 13 residues. In germline, CDR1 is LNHDA, CDR2 SQIVND (reference sequence). CDR3 sequence: CASTLSPNTEAFF. The CDR3 bases are TGTGCCAGTACTCTATCACCGAACACTGAAGCTTTCTTT.

V and J are TRBV30 and TRBJ2-5; the D is unclear. The germline V gene has CDR1 GTSNPN and CDR2 SVGIG (reference sequence). The CDR3 runs 11 residues. V lost 3 bases and J 5 bases, leaving 7 bases between the germline ends. CDR3 residues: CAWSQRETQYF. The CDR3 region has the DNA TGTGCCTGGAGCCAAAGGGAGACCCAGTACTTC.

This clonotype has more than one count but fewer than ten. The gene calls are TRBV10-3 and TRBJ2-7, with 11 bases aligning to TRBD2. Trimming removed 7 bases from V and 4 bases from J; junction bases left unmatched: 12. The CDR3 consists of 16 residues. Germline CDR1 and CDR2: ENHRY and SYGVKD. The CDR3 here is CAITAELLAGEYEQYF. In nucleotides, the CDR3 is TGTGCCATCACTGCCGAATTACTAGCGGGGGAGTACGAGCAGTACTTC.

This clonotype was picked up a small number of times. A much larger clone sits a single nucleotide away, making a read error possible. This CDR3 is missing its conserved last phenylalanine or tryptophan, likely due to a read error. V usage is TRBV29-1 and J usage is TRBJ2-3; D uncertain. In germline, CDR1 is SQVTM, CDR2 ANQGSEA. Between the trimmed V and J ends, which lost 7 bases and 3 bases, there was a span of 5 bases. This CDR3 spans 10 amino acids. In nucleotides, the CDR3 is TGCAGCGGGTGGACAGATACGCAGTATTTA. Translation gives CSGWTDTQYL.

As for this clonotype: The junction shows a germline mismatch at one end, possibly a read error. This rearrangement joins TRBV25-1 to TRBJ1-1; 7 nucleotides agree with TRBD1. CDR1 is MGHDK, CDR2 SYGVNS, per germline. The CDR3 totals 12 residues. The CDR3 DNA is TGTGCCAGCAGACTAACAGGGGATGAAGCTTCCTTT. Translation gives CASRLTGDEASF.